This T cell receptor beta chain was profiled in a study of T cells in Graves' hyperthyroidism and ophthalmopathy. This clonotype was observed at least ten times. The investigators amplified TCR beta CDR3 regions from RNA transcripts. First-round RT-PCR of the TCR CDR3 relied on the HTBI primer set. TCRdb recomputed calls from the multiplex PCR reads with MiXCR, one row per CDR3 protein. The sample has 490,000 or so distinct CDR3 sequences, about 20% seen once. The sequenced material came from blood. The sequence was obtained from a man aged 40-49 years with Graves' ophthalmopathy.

CDR3 nucleotide sequence: TGTGCCAGCGTGGGGGGCAGGACCTCCTACGAGCAGTACTTC. As protein: CASVGGRTSYEQYF. The chain employs TRBV6-1 and TRBJ2-7, with D possibly being TRBD1 or TRBD2 (6 bases each). CDR1 MNHNS and CDR2 SASEGT come from the germline V gene. V was shortened by 8 bases and J by 0 bases, with 14 bases between the two germline ends. This CDR3 has 14 residues.